This is a list of T cell receptor beta chains from one sample in a study of Ad26.COV2.S vaccination and SARS-CoV-2 variants. Sequencing was performed with immunoSEQ multiplex PCR; in TCRdb, only in-frame clones are kept and a portion is missing. Here the sample spans 500,000 or so clones, roughly 89% being singletons. Material: peripheral blood, obtained in a trial of Ad26.COV2.S vaccine versus placebo. The source of these receptors is a person aged 18-65 years who received the Ad26.COV2.S COVID-19 vaccine or a placebo. Each CDR3 is given with its conserved first and last residue. D genes are given only for firm matches.

TRBJ2-2 TRBV24-1 TRBD2 15 CATRTSGQNTGELFF
TRBJ2-7 TRBV7-3 TRBD1 15 CASSFAQGASYEQYF
TRBJ1-6 TRBV19 NA 14 CASSIRAGSSPLHF
TRBJ2-3 TRBV29-1 TRBD2 15 CSVVRTSGRQDTQYF
TRBJ2-5 TRBV6-5 NA 14 CASGGVAVQETQYF
TRBJ1-5 TRBV19 NA 15 CASSIGGWSNQPQHF
TRBJ1-5 TRBV28 NA 16 CASSLVGTYSNQPQHF
TRBJ2-1 TRBV5-4 TRBD2 15 CASSTPGTTPNEQFF
TRBJ2-1 TRBV9 NA 17 CASSVFESSVSYNEQFF
TRBJ2-7 TRBV11-2 NA 14 CASSLTVPPYEQYF
TRBJ2-2 TRBV3-1/TRBV3-2 NA 14 CASSQRRDTGELFF
TRBJ2-5 TRBV19 NA 13 CASSPPPGETQYF
TRBJ2-3 TRBV4-3 TRBD2 16 CASSLELAGGTDTQYF
TRBJ2-7 TRBV10-3 NA 14 CAIKAGTSSYEQYF
TRBJ1-1 TRBV7-9 NA 13 CASSFGLNTEAFF
TRBJ2-3 TRBV6-2/TRBV6-3 NA 15 CASSYLGGRRDTQYF
TRBJ2-7 TRBV9 NA 14 CASSVGLNSYEQYF
TRBJ2-2 TRBV4-3 NA 15 CASSLGTLNTGELFF
TRBJ2-7 TRBV14 TRBD2 16 CASSQLRLAGRREQYF
TRBJ2-5 TRBV7-2 TRBD2 14 CASSLGSGRETQYF